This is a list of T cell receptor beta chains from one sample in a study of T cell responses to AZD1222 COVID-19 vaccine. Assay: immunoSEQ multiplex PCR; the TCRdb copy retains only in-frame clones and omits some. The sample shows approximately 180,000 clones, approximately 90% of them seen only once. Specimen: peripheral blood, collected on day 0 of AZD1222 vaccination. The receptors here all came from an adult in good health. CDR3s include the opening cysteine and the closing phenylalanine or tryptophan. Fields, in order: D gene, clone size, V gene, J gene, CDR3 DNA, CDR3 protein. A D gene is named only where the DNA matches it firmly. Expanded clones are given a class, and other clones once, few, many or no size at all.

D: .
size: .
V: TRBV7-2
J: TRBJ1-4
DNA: TGTGCCAGCAGCACAGGGATGAGTCGTGAAAAACTGTTTTTT
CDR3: CASSTGMSREKLFF

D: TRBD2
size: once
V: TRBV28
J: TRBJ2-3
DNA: TGTGCCAGCAGTTTAGGGGGGAGGGGGCTAGCGGGAGGCTCAGATACGCAGTATTTT
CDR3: CASSLGGRGLAGGSDTQYF

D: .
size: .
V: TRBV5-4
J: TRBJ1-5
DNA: TGTGCCAGCAGCCCTGACAATAGCAATCAGCCCCAGCATTTT
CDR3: CASSPDNSNQPQHF

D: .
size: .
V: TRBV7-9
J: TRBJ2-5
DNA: TGTGCCAGCACCCAGGGGGGACTAGAAGAGACCCAGTACTTC
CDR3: CASTQGGLEETQYF

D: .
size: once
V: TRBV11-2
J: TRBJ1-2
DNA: TGTGCCAGCAGCTCCCGATCGGCAGGGGCCTATGGCTACACCTTC
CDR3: CASSSRSAGAYGYTF

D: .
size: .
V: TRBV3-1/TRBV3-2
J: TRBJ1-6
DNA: TGTGCCAGCAGCGATACGGGACAATATAATTCACCCCTCCACTTT
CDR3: CASSDTGQYNSPLHF

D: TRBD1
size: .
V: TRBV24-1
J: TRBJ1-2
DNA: TGTGCCACCAGTGGGACAGGGTCTGGCTACACCTTC
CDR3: CATSGTGSGYTF

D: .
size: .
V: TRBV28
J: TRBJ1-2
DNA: TGTGCCAGCACTCGGAACAACTATGGCTACACCTTC
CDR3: CASTRNNYGYTF

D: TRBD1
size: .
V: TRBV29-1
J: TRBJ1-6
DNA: TGCAGCGTGATAACAAGGGACAGCGACTATAATTCACCCCTCCACTTT
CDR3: CSVITRDSDYNSPLHF

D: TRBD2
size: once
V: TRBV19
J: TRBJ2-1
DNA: TGTGCCAGTAGTATTAAGACTAGCGGGGTCTCCTACAATGAGCAGTTCTTC
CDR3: CASSIKTSGVSYNEQFF

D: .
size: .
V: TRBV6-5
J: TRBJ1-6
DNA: TGTGCGGTTTCTAGGGGGACGGGGAATTCACCCCTCCACTTT
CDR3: CAVSRGTGNSPLHF

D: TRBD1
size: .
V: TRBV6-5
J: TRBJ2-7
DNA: TGTGCCAGCAGTCGACAGGGGATTTCTAGTTACGAGCAGTACTTC
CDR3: CASSRQGISSYEQYF

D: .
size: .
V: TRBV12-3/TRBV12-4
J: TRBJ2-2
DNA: TGTGCCAGCAGTCTCCGGGGGGAGCTGTTTTTT
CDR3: CASSLRGELFF

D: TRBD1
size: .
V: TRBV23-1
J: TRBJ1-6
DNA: TGCGCCAGCAGTCAATCGAGAGCACAGGGGAATTCACCCCTCCACTTT
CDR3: CASSQSRAQGNSPLHF

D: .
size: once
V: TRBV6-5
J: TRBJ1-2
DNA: TGTGCCAGCAGACGCGAAACAGGGAACTATGGCTACACCTTC
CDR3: CASRRETGNYGYTF

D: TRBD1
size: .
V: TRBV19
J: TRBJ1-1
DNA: TGTGCCAGTAAAAGGGGGCAGACTGAAGCTTTCTTT
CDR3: CASKRGQTEAFF

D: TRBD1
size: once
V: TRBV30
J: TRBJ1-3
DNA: TGTGCCTGGAGTGTACCGACAGGGGTCGGAAACACCATATATTTT
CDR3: CAWSVPTGVGNTIYF

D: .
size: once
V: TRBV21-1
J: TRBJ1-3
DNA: TGTGCCAGCAGCTCTACAGGGGAAGCTCCTGGAAACACCATATATTTT
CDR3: CASSSTGEAPGNTIYF

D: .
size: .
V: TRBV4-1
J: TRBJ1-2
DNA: TGCGCCAGCAGCCATGGGGCCCCGGACAGAAACTATGGCTACACCTTC
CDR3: CASSHGAPDRNYGYTF

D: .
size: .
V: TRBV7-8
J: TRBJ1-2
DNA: TGTGCCAGCAGCTTAGGACAGCTGATCTATGGCTACACCTTC
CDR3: CASSLGQLIYGYTF

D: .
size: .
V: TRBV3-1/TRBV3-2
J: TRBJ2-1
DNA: TGTGCCAGCAGCCAAGAGGGAAGCAGGGTGGCGTTCTTC
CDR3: CASSQEGSRVAFF

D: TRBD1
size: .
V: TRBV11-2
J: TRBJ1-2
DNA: TGTGCCAGCAGCCCCGGGACAGCCCTCAACTATGGCTACACCTTC
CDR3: CASSPGTALNYGYTF

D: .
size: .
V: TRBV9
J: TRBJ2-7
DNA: TGTGCCAGCAGAACCGACACCTCGGGGGAGCAGTACTTC
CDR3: CASRTDTSGEQYF

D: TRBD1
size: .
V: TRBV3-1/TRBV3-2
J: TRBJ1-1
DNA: TGTGCCAGCAGCCAAGCGTCCCAGGGGGCTCGGGACACTGAAGCTTTCTTT
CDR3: CASSQASQGARDTEAFF

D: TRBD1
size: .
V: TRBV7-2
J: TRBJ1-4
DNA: TGTGCCAGCAGCTTAGGACAGGGGCCGGCTAATGAAAAACTGTTTTTT
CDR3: CASSLGQGPANEKLFF

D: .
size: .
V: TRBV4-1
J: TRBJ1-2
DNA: TGCGCCAGCAGCCAAGCCGGGGTGGGTACATTCTATGGCTACACCTTC
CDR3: CASSQAGVGTFYGYTF

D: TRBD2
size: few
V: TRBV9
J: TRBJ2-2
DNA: TGTGCCAGCAGGCGGGGGACTAGCGGGAGAGACACCGGGGAGCTGTTTTTT
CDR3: CASRRGTSGRDTGELFF

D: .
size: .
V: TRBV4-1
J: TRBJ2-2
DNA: TGCGCCAGCAGCCAAGATCTGGGGGCTTCGATCGGGGAGCTGTTTTTT
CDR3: CASSQDLGASIGELFF

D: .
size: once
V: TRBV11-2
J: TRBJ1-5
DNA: TGTGCCAGCAGCTTAGACGGAAATAGCAATCAGCCCCAGCATTTT
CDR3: CASSLDGNSNQPQHF

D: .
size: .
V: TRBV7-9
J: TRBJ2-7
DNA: TGTGCCAGCCTCACCCCCCAATACGAGCAGTACTTC
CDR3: CASLTPQYEQYF

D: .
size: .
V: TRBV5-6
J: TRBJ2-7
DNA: TGTGCCAGCAGCTTGTCCAGACCAGCTACCTACGAGCAGTACTTC
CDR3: CASSLSRPATYEQYF

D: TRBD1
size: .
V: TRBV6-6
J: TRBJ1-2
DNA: TGTGCCAGCAGTTACGGGGGACAGGGTTCTGACACCTTC
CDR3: CASSYGGQGSDTF

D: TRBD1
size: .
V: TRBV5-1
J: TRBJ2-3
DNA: TGCGCCAGCAGCCCGGGACAGGCCACAGATACGCAGTATTTT
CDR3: CASSPGQATDTQYF

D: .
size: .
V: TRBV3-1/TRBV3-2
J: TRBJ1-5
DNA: TGTGCCAGCAGCCAAGGGCCCAATCAGCCCCAGCATTTT
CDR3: CASSQGPNQPQHF